A selection of T cell receptor beta chains follows, all from one sample in a study of blood T cell repertoires in COVID-19. Produced via immunoSEQ multiplex PCR; TCRdb's table is partial and in-frame only. Found here are 310,000 or so clones, 87% of them singletons; the top ten hold around 9%. Sequenced material: PBMCs or T cells enriched from blood (not recorded which). Receptors were obtained from a woman in her late teens or twenties who had recovered from COVID-19. Both conserved end residues are part of each CDR3. The D gene is left open where the match is weak. Clone size is given for some rows only: seen once, a few or many times, or a class if the clone is expanded.

>TRBV2|TRBD2|.|TRBJ2-5
TGTGCCAGCTCGTATGATCCGGGAGGGGGACGGGAGACCCAGTACTTC
CASSYDPGGGRETQYF
>TRBV7-2|TRBD2|.|TRBJ2-7
TGTGCCAGCAGCTTAGTGGGGCTAGCGGGGGGCCCCTACGAGCAGTACTTC
CASSLVGLAGGPYEQYF
>TRBV7-9|.|.|TRBJ1-3
TGTGCCAGCAGCCGAACCGGGAACTCTGGAAACACCATATATTTT
CASSRTGNSGNTIYF
>TRBV19|.|.|TRBJ1-4
TGTGCCAGTATCTCATCGACAACAACTAATGAAAAACTGTTTTTT
CASISSTTTNEKLFF
>TRBV4-3|TRBD2|.|TRBJ2-2
TGCGCCAGCAGCCACAGTTCTACAAAGATAGCGGGGGCTCCTAACACCGGGGAGCTGTTTTTT
CASSHSSTKIAGAPNTGELFF
>TRBV2|TRBD1|.|TRBJ2-7
TGTGCCAGCAGTGAATCGGGACAGGGAGCCTACGAGCAGTACTTC
CASSESGQGAYEQYF
>TRBV19|.|.|TRBJ2-2
TGTGCCAGTAGCGCTAGCGTTGTCGGGGAGCTGTTTTTT
CASSASVVGELFF
>TRBV5-1|.|.|TRBJ2-3
TGCGCCAGCAGCCTAAGGGACAAAAGCACAGATACGCAGTATTTT
CASSLRDKSTDTQYF
>TRBV5-5|TRBD1|.|TRBJ1-1
TGTGCCAGCAGCAAAACAGGGGGCGAGGCTTTCTTT
CASSKTGGEAFF
>TRBV15|.|.|TRBJ2-7
TGTGCCACCAGCAGAGGACCCTTAAGGACTTCAAGCTACGAGCAGTACTTC
CATSRGPLRTSSYEQYF
>TRBV9|TRBD1|.|TRBJ1-2
TGTGCCAGCAGCCCAGAGGACAGGGGGCGTTTGTATGGCTACACCTTC
CASSPEDRGRLYGYTF
>TRBV27|.|.|TRBJ1-2
TGTGCCAGCAGTCGCGACAGCTTAATTAACTATGGCTACACCTTC
CASSRDSLINYGYTF
>TRBV5-6|.|.|TRBJ2-7
TGTGCCAGCAGCTCTACCTACGAGCAGTACTTC
CASSSTYEQYF
>TRBV9|.|.|TRBJ2-1
TGTGCCAGCAGCGTAGCGGGTATGAACAATGAGCAGTTCTTC
CASSVAGMNNEQFF
>TRBV25-1|.|.|TRBJ1-2
TGTGCCAGCAGGAAGAAAACGTGGGCCCCCTACTATGGCTACACCTTC
CASRKKTWAPYYGYTF
>TRBV19|TRBD2|.|TRBJ2-7
TGTGCCAGTAGTATTGGAGCTAGCGGGGGCTCATCCTACGAGCAGTACTTC
CASSIGASGGSSYEQYF
>TRBV3-1/TRBV3-2|.|.|TRBJ2-7
TGTGCCAGCAGCCAGTCTCAAGCGATCGCCTACGAGCAGTACTTC
CASSQSQAIAYEQYF
>TRBV15|.|.|TRBJ1-5
TGTGCCACCGGAGAAGATCAGCCCCAGCATTTT
CATGEDQPQHF
>TRBV5-1|.|.|TRBJ1-1
TGCGCCAGCAGCCCCACAGGGAACACTGAAGCTTTCTTT
CASSPTGNTEAFF
>TRBV1|.|.|TRBJ2-1
TGCACCAGCAGCCAAGATGGACTAGCGGGGAGCCATCAGCAGTTCTTC
CTSSQDGLAGSHQQFF
>TRBV13|TRBD1|many|TRBJ1-2
TGTGCCAGCAGCTCCGGGACAGGGAACTATGGCTACACCTTC
CASSSGTGNYGYTF
>TRBV6-5|.|.|TRBJ1-1
TGTGCCAGCAGTTACAGGTCGGGGGGGAACACTGAAGCTTTCTTT
CASSYRSGGNTEAFF
>TRBV19|TRBD2|.|TRBJ2-3
TGTGCCAGTCGGCCTAGCGGGGAAACAGATACGCAGTATTTT
CASRPSGETDTQYF
>TRBV9|TRBD2|once|TRBJ2-7
TGTGCCAGCAGCACCAGCGGCAAAACCCCAGGACTAGCTTACGAGCAGTACTTC
CASSTSGKTPGLAYEQYF
>TRBV19|TRBD2|.|TRBJ2-1
TGTGCCAGTAGTCACGGACTAGCCAATGAGCAGTTCTTC
CASSHGLANEQFF
>TRBV7-2|TRBD2|.|TRBJ2-7
TGTGCCAGCAGCTTAGCGACTAGCGTTAATACGGGGGAGCAGTACTTC
CASSLATSVNTGEQYF
>TRBV11-3|TRBD2|.|TRBJ2-3
TGTGCCAGCAGCCCAGGGACTAGCGGGAGAACAGATACGCAGTATTTT
CASSPGTSGRTDTQYF
>TRBV11-2|.|.|TRBJ2-7
TGTGCCAGCAGCTACCCGAGGAAAAGGCTCTACGAGCAGTACTTC
CASSYPRKRLYEQYF
>TRBV7-9|.|.|TRBJ1-2
TGTGCCAGCAGCCCGAATCCCCAGGGTTCGGACGGCTACACCTTC
CASSPNPQGSDGYTF
>TRBV2|TRBD2|.|TRBJ2-1
TGTGCCAGCAGTGAGGGTAGCGGGAGACGTGTATTTCAGTTCTTC
CASSEGSGRRVFQFF
>TRBV28|.|.|TRBJ2-7
TGTGCCAGCAGTTCCTATGGTCGCACCTACGAGCAGTACTTC
CASSSYGRTYEQYF
>TRBV28|TRBD1|.|TRBJ1-4
TGTGCCAGCAGTTCGGACAGGGTCCCTGAAAAACTGTTTTTT
CASSSDRVPEKLFF
>TRBV2|.|.|TRBJ2-2
TGTGCCACATCCTCGGCAGGGGACACCGGGGAGCTGTTTTTT
CATSSAGDTGELFF
>TRBV6-2/TRBV6-3|.|.|TRBJ1-2
TGTGCCAGCAGTGTGCGAAACTATGGCTACACCTTC
CASSVRNYGYTF
>TRBV11-3|TRBD2|.|TRBJ2-3
TGTGCCAGCAGCTTAGGTTTGCGGGGGGATAACACAGATACGCAGTATTTT
CASSLGLRGDNTDTQYF
>TRBV28|.|.|TRBJ2-1
TGTGCCAGCAGTTTAAATCGGGTTAATTGGTACAATGAGCAGTTCTTC
CASSLNRVNWYNEQFF
>TRBV4-3|.|.|TRBJ2-5
TGCGCCAGCAGCCAAGATTACGCGTACCAAGAGACCCAGTACTTC
CASSQDYAYQETQYF
>TRBV7-9|TRBD2|.|TRBJ2-5
TGTGCCAGCAGCTCCAGACTAGCGGGAGGGCCTTCCCCGGAAGAGACCCAGTACTTC
CASSSRLAGGPSPEETQYF
>TRBV20-1|.|.|TRBJ2-7
TGCAGTGCCTACAGGCCTACTGAGCAGTACTTC
CSAYRPTEQYF
>TRBV2|.|.|TRBJ1-3
TGTGCCAGCATGCAGGGAGGTGGAAACACCATATATTTT
CASMQGGGNTIYF
>TRBV28|.|once|TRBJ1-6
TGTGCCAGCAGTTCAGGTTATAATTCACCCCTCCACTTT
CASSSGYNSPLHF
>TRBV29-1|TRBD1|.|TRBJ1-2
TGCAGTTCCGGGACAGCAGCTAACTATGGCTACACCTTC
CSSGTAANYGYTF
>TRBV19|TRBD1|.|TRBJ2-3
TGTGCCAGTAGTATATCCGGGACAGGGACGTTCACCCCACAAGATACGCAGTATTTT
CASSISGTGTFTPQDTQYF
>TRBV4-3|.|.|TRBJ1-2
TGCGCCAGCAGCCAAACCCCCCGACTGACTGATGGCTACACCTTC
CASSQTPRLTDGYTF
>TRBV27|TRBD1|few|TRBJ2-6
TGTGCCAGTTCTCTCGCCGGGGACAGTGCCAACGTCCTGACTTTC
CASSLAGDSANVLTF
>TRBV28|.|.|TRBJ1-1
TGTGCCAGCAGCCACTACCGAAGGACTGAAGCTTTCTTT
CASSHYRRTEAFF
>TRBV2|.|.|TRBJ2-5
TGTGCCAGCAGTACCCGCCGCGGGAGAGGGGGACAAGAGACCCAGTACTTC
CASSTRRGRGGQETQYF
>TRBV5-6|TRBD2|.|TRBJ2-1
TGTGCCAGCAGCCCGGGACTAGCGGGAGTCGGTGAGCAGTTCTTC
CASSPGLAGVGEQFF
>TRBV19|TRBD1|once|TRBJ1-1
TGTGCCAGTAGTCCGACAGGGGGCGGTAGGACTGAAGCTTTCTTT
CASSPTGGGRTEAFF
>TRBV7-2|TRBD1|.|TRBJ1-2
TGTGCCAGCAGCTCGGACAGGGTAGAGGGCTACACCTTC
CASSSDRVEGYTF